These 12 T cell receptor beta chains came from one sample sequenced in a study of blood T cell repertoires in COVID-19. TCRdb keeps only in-frame clones here, not all; method: immunoSEQ multiplex PCR. The sample contains roughly 240,000 clones, approximately 84% of which appear only once. Sequenced sample: peripheral blood. The origin of the receptors is a woman aged 80 or older with acute or convalescent COVID-19.

V is TRBV2 and J is TRBJ2-2; TRBD2 matches 14 bases. Trimming took 6 bases from V and 5 from J; bases not matched to a gene: 2. The CDR3 has 15 residues. Germline loops: CDR1 SNHLY, CDR2 FYNNEI. The CDR3 sequence: CASSWTSGGTGELFF. For the CDR3, the DNA is TGTGCCAGCAGCTGGACTAGCGGGGGGACCGGGGAGCTGTTTTTT. The entire variable domain, with the rest obtained from reference TRBV2 and TRBJ2-2, is as follows: EPEVTQTPSHQVTQMGQEVILRCVPISNHLYFYWYRQILGQKVEFLVSFYNNEISEKSEIFDDQFSVERPDGSNFTLKIRSTKLEDSAMYFCASSWTSGGTGELFFGEGSRLTVL.

CDR3 amino acids: CASSTRTRNEQFF. Here the CDR3 DNA reads TGTGCCAGCAGCACCAGGACAAGGAATGAGCAGTTCTTC. The chain recombines TRBV7-2 with TRBJ2-1, with D possibly being TRBD1 (5 bases). V lost 5 bases, J lost 7 bases, and 12 bases lay in between. Germline loops: CDR1 SGHTA, CDR2 FQGNSA. This CDR3 spans 13 amino acids. The full variable domain, rest sourced from reference TRBV7-2 and TRBJ2-1, is GAGVSQSPSNKVTEKGKDVELRCDPISGHTALYWYRQSLGQGLEFLIYFQGNSAPDKSGLPSDRFSAERTGGSVSTLTIQRTQQEDSAVYLCASSTRTRNEQFFGPGTRLTVL.

This clone was observed a single time. This chain uses TRBV3-1 (or the pseudogene TRBV3-2) with TRBJ1-1; TRBD1 is a possible D gene (5 bases). Germline V gives CDR1 LGHDT, CDR2 YNNKEL (reference sequence). Between the trimmed V and J ends, which lost 7 bases and 12 bases, there was a span of 21 bases. There are 13 residues in the CDR3. The CDR3 region is CASKLRAGTVSFF. CDR3 bases: TGTGCCAGCAAACTGCGGGCCGGGACTGTATCTTTCTTT.

This clone has more than one count but fewer than ten. V is TRBV23-1 and J is TRBJ1-4; D is undetermined. TRBV23-1 is an open reading frame whose function is uncertain. This CDR3 region has 18 residues. V dropped 6 bases and J dropped 4 bases, with 24 bases sitting between them. This CDR3 is CASSPLETNRGCNEKLFF. CDR3 coding DNA: TGCGCCAGCAGCCCCCTGGAAACAAATCGGGGTTGTAATGAAAAACTGTTTTTT.

The chain combines TRBV18 with TRBJ2-1, with 10 bases matching TRBD2. Trimming took 6 bases from V and 4 from J; bases not matched to a gene: 6. From germline, CDR1 is KGHSH and CDR2 LQKENI. This CDR3 has 15 residues. CDR3 region: CASSRGTSVYNEQFF. The CDR3 DNA reads TGTGCCAGCTCTCGAGGGACTAGCGTATACAATGAGCAGTTCTTC.

The chain carries TRBV28 and TRBJ1-2, with TRBD1 matching over 7 bases. Per the germline V gene, CDR1 is MDHEN and CDR2 is SYDVKM. Losses at the gene ends were 7 bases for V and 0 bases for J; bases not matched to a gene: 8. This CDR3 contains 15 residues. The CDR3 sequence: CASTFRDRTNYGYTF. The CDR3 DNA reads TGTGCCAGCACCTTTCGGGACAGAACTAACTATGGCTACACCTTC.

This chain links TRBV6-1 with TRBJ2-6; D not certain. Per the germline V gene, CDR1 is MNHNS and CDR2 is SASEGT. V lost 1 base to trimming and J lost 0 bases, with 13 bases between them. This CDR3 has 18 residues. DNA for the CDR3: TGTGCCAGCAGTGAAGTCATAAGCGCGCGCTCTGGGGCCAACGTCCTGACTTTC. Translating it yields CASSEVISARSGANVLTF.

The rearrangement uses TRBV29-1 and TRBJ2-2; TRBD1 matches 7 bases. Germline V CDR1 and CDR2: SQVTM, ANQGSEA. V lost 4 bases to trimming and J lost 2 bases; unmatched junction nucleotides: 4. CDR3 size: 14 residues. This CDR3 is CSVGRDRNTGELFF. The CDR3 nucleotides read TGCAGCGTTGGACGGGACAGAAACACCGGGGAGCTGTTTTTT.

The chain combines TRBV11-3 with TRBJ2-1; 9 positions match TRBD2. V lost 5 bases to trimming and J lost 7 bases; unmatched junction nucleotides: 6. Germline V gene data show CDR1 as SGHNT and CDR2 as YENEEA. The CDR3 is 14 amino acids. The CDR3 region has the DNA TGTGCCAGCAGCGCGGGGGGGCAGAGGAATGAGCAGTTCTTC. It codes for CASSAGGQRNEQFF.

The rearrangement joins TRBV7-6 to TRBJ2-5; 10 bases fit TRBD2. J lost 2 bases, V lost 2 bases, and 2 bases had no gene match. CDR1 and CDR2 (germline): SGHVS, FNYEAQ. The CDR3 contains 15 residues. CDR3 residues: CASSLTSGVQETQYF. In DNA, the CDR3 is TGTGCCAGCAGCTTAACTAGCGGGGTACAAGAGACCCAGTACTTC.

The J gene is TRBJ2-7, the V gene TRBV5-4; D is perhaps TRBD2 (6 bases). This CDR3 region has 14 residues. V was pared by 2 bases and J by 0 bases, with 9 bases between. The germline CDR1 and CDR2 sequences are SGHNT and YYREEE (reference sequence). The CDR3 DNA sequence: TGTGCCAGCAGCTTAGCGGGTCCCTCCTACGAGCAGTACTTC. Its translation: CASSLAGPSYEQYF.

The J gene is TRBJ1-2, the V gene TRBV28, with D possibly TRBD1 on 6 matching bases. Trimming cost V 5 bases and J 13 bases, with 20 bases left between them. The CDR3 consists of 13 residues. Germline CDR1 is MDHEN and CDR2 is SYDVKM. DNA for the CDR3: TGTGCCAGCAGTGTACCCCATTCCGGGACACCCACCTTC. Encoded protein: CASSVPHSGTPTF.